These 2 T cell receptor beta chains were sequenced from one sample in a study of circulating and synovial CD4+ cells in juvenile arthritis. The data were produced by immunoSEQ multiplex PCR, yet TCRdb's version contains in-frame clones alone and is incomplete. In the table there are about 32,000 clones, nearly 95% of which are singletons. Sequencing was performed on CD4+ T cells from blood. The receptor set was obtained from a human donor with juvenile idiopathic arthritis.

The chain has TRBV11-2 and TRBJ1-2; maybe TRBD1 (5 bases). Germline-derived CDR1 and CDR2 are SGHAT and FQNNGV. This CDR3 contains 18 residues. V lost 1 base and J 7 bases, leaving 25 bases between the germline ends. The CDR3 bases are TGTGCCAGCAGCTTAGCGCAGGGAGCGGGCCAACACCTAGGTGGCTACACCTTC. Encoded protein: CASSLAQGAGQHLGGYTF. Combining the CDR3 with reference TRBV11-2 and TRBJ1-2 gives the whole variable domain EAGVAQSPRYKIIEKRQSVAFWCNPISGHATLYWYQQILGQGPKLLIQFQNNGVVDDSQLPKDRFSAERLKGVDSTLKIQPAKLEDSAVYLCASSLAQGAGQHLGGYTFGSGTRLTVV.

The chain links TRBV29-1 to TRBJ2-5, with 11 positions matching TRBD1. J lost 5 bases, V lost 7 bases, and 6 bases had no gene match. Germline V gene lookup returns CDR1 SQVTM and CDR2 ANQGSEA. The CDR3 extends over 13 amino acids. The CDR3 region has the DNA TGCAGCGGAGGACAGGGGGCGAGGGAGACCCAGTACTTC. Translated, it gives CSGGQGARETQYF.